The subject of this entry is one T cell receptor beta chain. The source of the sample is a study of OX40 agonist ivuxolimab in advanced cancers. Repertoires were generated with immunoSEQ multiplex PCR, while TCRdb's copy carries only in-frame clones and drops some. The repertoire holds approximately 20,000 clones, with 77% as singletons. Germline loops: CDR1 SGHDN, CDR2 FVKESK. The V end lost 1 base, the J end lost 8 bases, and 17 bases lay between the germline ends. The CDR3 extends over 15 amino acids. Material: CD4+ or CD8+ T cells sorted from blood, obtained in a trial of the OX40 agonist ivuxolimab. This receptor was identified in an adult with an advanced solid tumor such as melanoma, head and neck, liver or kidney cancer. This chain joins TRBV14 and TRBJ2-5; the D gene could be TRBD1 or TRBD2 (5 bases each). The CDR3 region is CASSQVGAPATTQYF. For the CDR3, the DNA is TGTGCCAGCAGCCAAGTCGGGGCCCCCGCAACAACCCAGTACTTC.